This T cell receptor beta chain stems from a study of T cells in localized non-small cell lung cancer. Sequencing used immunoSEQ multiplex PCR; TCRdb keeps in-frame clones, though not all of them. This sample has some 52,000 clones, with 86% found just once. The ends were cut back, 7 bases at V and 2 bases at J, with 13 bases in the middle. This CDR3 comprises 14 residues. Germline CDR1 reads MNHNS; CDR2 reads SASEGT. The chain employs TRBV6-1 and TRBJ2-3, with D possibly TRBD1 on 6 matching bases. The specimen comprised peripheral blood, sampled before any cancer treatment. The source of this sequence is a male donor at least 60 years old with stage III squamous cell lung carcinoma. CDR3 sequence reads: CASNYREHTDTQYF. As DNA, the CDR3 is TGTGCCAGCAATTACAGGGAACACACAGATACGCAGTATTTT.